The sequence of this TCR beta chain was determined in a study of blood T cell repertoires in COVID-19. Study as a whole: T cells, B-cell-depleted T cells, or PBMCs provided the cDNA or gDNA that served as material.

The CDR3 runs 15 residues. Germline CDR1 is KGHSH and CDR2 is LQKENI. V was clipped by 3 bases and J by 2 bases; unmatched bases: 5. As processed by the authors: Researchers report that nucleated cell counts were estimated from reference gene primer amplification. TCRdb keeps only in-frame clones here, not all; method: immunoSEQ multiplex PCR. For V, J and clone size, that table is used; D and trimming come from the DNA. The table shows 300,000 to 350,000 clones, with 90% occurring only once. Individuals drawn from 24 US areas were roughly 18 to 89 years old. A PCR-confirmed or clinician-diagnosed COVID-19 case had contacted exposed participants within 2 weeks of entry. This clone was detected once.

The clonotype was recovered from a woman between 25 and 40 years old who had been exposed to COVID-19. The chain uses TRBV18 and TRBJ2-3, with 7 bases that match TRBD1. The specimen was PBMCs or T cells enriched from blood (not recorded which). For the CDR3, the DNA is TGTGCCAGCTCACCCCCGGGACAGCCCACAGATACGCAGTATTTT. Translation: CASSPPGQPTDTQYF.